This T cell receptor beta chain is from a study of T cells in Graves' hyperthyroidism and ophthalmopathy (dated by TCRdb to between 2018 and 2021). About the study as a whole: Peripheral blood was collected at initial diagnosis, before any treatment. TCR V-J signatures able to tell the groups apart were searched for in a discovery cohort of approximately 95 patients, of whom 40 to 45 had Graves' ophthalmopathy and about 55 had stable Graves' hyperthyroidism. Prospective prediction of ophthalmopathy was tested in an independent validation cohort of approximately 19 hyperthyroidism patients and 15 to 17 patients who later progressed to ophthalmopathy. The approximately 100 discovery patients were randomly divided into training and test sets at a 7:3 ratio. The study also compared thyroid tissue and blood T-cell repertoires from about 6 Graves' hyperthyroidism patients. Following sampling, methimazole starting at 30 mg daily was given to hyperthyroidism patients, and high-dose intravenous methylprednisolone was given to ophthalmopathy patients. TCR Vbeta CDR3 sequencing of fewer than 150 peripheral blood samples (about 45 ophthalmopathy, 75 or so hyperthyroidism and some 17 progressor patients) is reported in the paper.

The hyperthyroidism patients were between 18 and 65 years old and newly diagnosed, with a disease duration of less than 2 months. Exclusion was applied to patients with uncontrolled infections, other autoimmune diseases, pregnancy or lactation. Diagnoses were established on the basis of clinical symptoms, serum thyroxine and TRAb, thyroid ultrasound, and orbital computed tomography. Blood from progressor patients was drawn when they were first diagnosed with hyperthyroidism, before any ophthalmopathy symptoms appeared. Ficoll-Paque density gradient centrifugation was used to isolate PBMCs from 10 ml of fresh peripheral blood. Progressor patients were initially diagnosed with Graves' hyperthyroidism and developed ophthalmopathy during follow-up. Total RNA was extracted with Trizol reagent, and quality was checked on an Agilent 2100 Bioanalyzer. In its sample, this clonotype was seen many times. Which antigen it targets is not known. No much larger clonotype is one base removed from it; base qualities were not supplied.

V is cut by 4 bases and J by 3 bases, and the space between the germline ends is 7 bases. The CDR3 numbers 14 residues from cysteine through phenylalanine. Kept here is only the CDR3 DNA, which spans 42 bases and is read in frame from base 1. The germline V gene encodes CDR1 KGHSH and CDR2 LQKENI. The TCR beta CDR3 regions were amplified from the RNA transcripts. For the first round of RT-PCR on the TCR CDR3, the HTBI primer set was used together with the Qiagen OneStep RT-PCR kit. A second multiplex PCR round built the libraries, followed by size selection and purification. Libraries were sequenced paired-end with 100 bp reads on an Illumina HiSeq2000. In the original analysis: Raw data were processed with SOAPnuke, discarding reads with adapters, uncalled bases, mean Phred below 15, or no exact constant-primer or identifier match. High-quality paired reads were merged with COPE v1.2.5, and unique nucleotide sequences were defined as clonotypes. MiTCR v1.1 was used to align the clonotypes against IMGT TRBV, TRBD and TRBJ reference segments. Analysis was restricted to V-J combinations with a frequency above 0.0001, which covered roughly 99% of repertoires. A TCS score was defined as the ratio between F50 (clonal expansion) and ExV (chaos), using BLOSUM62-based TCRdist between CDR3 peptides within each V-J. Welch's t-statistics and random forest reduced fewer than 600 V-J features to under 15, which were used in a naive Bayes classifier (R e1071). TCRdb trimmed the raw reads at Q25, called clones with MiXCR and kept productive beta chains. Entries that share a CDR3 protein sequence are merged under the most common genes and DNA. The V and J calls and clone size come from TCRdb's table, not from the authors' own analysis. In this sample the table shows about 270,000 distinct CDR3 sequences, less than 30% of which occur a single time. The biggest ten clones account for over 25% of the sample.

Beyond this particular receptor, the publication reports: Most expanded thyroid clonotypes (frequency above 0.001) were also found in blood, which suggests that blood repertoires may mirror thyroid immune responses. In validation, the model predicted progression to ophthalmopathy a median of around 6.5 months before onset, with 70% to 71% sensitivity and about 72% specificity. Ophthalmopathy was separated from stable hyperthyroidism by a 13 V-J signature model, with approximately 85% sensitivity and roughly 81% specificity obtained in cross-validation and 80%/75% obtained in testing. Sample size was not statistically predetermined, and blinding of investigators to group allocation was not performed.

Sequencing was done on a sample of blood. This receptor was taken from a man between 40 and 49 years old with Graves' hyperthyroidism that later progressed to Graves' ophthalmopathy. The V and J segments used are TRBV18 and TRBJ2-6; no confident D gene assignment can be made. This receptor carries the CDR3 CASSRADGANVLTF. The DNA reads TGTGCCAGCTCACGGGCTGATGGGGCCAACGTCCTGACTTTC.